The 32 T cell receptor beta chains listed next were all sequenced from one sample in a study of identical twins (TCRdb year 2016). The library was prepared using 5' RACE. For sequencing, an Illumina HiSeq 2000 was employed. The raw public reads went through TCRdb reprocessing: fastp at Q25, MiXCR clone calling, in-frame beta chains kept. Duplicate CDR3 protein sequences are folded into a single record with the most common DNA and genes. The sample data list hundreds of thousands of distinct CDR3 sequences, and approximately 21% of these were observed just once. The ten largest clones represent 4% to 5.5% of the sample. This sample also belongs to another study, concerning T cells expressing NK-cell markers.

The source material was PBMCs. The source of these receptors is a woman younger than 30 in good health.

The chain employs TRBV3-1 and TRBJ2-7; no clear D gene. V was trimmed by 5 bases and J by 4 bases, leaving 9 bases between them. Germline CDR1 and CDR2: LGHDT and YNNKEL (reference sequence). There are 12 residues in the CDR3. CDR3 sequence (DNA): TGTGCCAGCAGCATGGCGGCGTACGAGCAGTACTTC. It translates to CASSMAAYEQYF.

The chain couples TRBV3-1 to TRBJ2-2, with 9 bases lining up with TRBD2. Germline-derived CDR1 and CDR2 are LGHDT and YNNKEL (reference sequence). CDR3 length: 17 amino acids. J gave up 2 bases and V 1 base, and 5 bases lay outside the gene matches. CDR3 amino acids: CASSQALAGLNTGELFF. In DNA form, the CDR3 reads TGTGCCAGCAGCCAAGCCCTAGCGGGGCTTAACACCGGGGAGCTGTTTTTT.

V and J are TRBV6-1 and TRBJ2-1; TRBD1 or TRBD2 may be the D gene (5 bases each). Trimming left V 2 bases short and J 9 bases short, with 8 bases between. Germline CDR1 is MNHNS and CDR2 is SASEGT. The CDR3 extends over 12 amino acids. In DNA, the CDR3 is TGTGCCAGCAGTGAACAGGGACGTGAGCAGTTCTTC. As protein: CASSEQGREQFF.

V gene TRBV12-3 or TRBV12-4 combines with J gene TRBJ2-3, with D tentatively TRBD1 or TRBD2 (5 bases each). V was shortened by 3 bases and J by 3 bases, with 10 bases between the two germline ends. The CDR3 is 14 residues long. CDR3 in amino acids: CASSFWDGTDTQYF. The DNA for the CDR3 is TGTGCCAGCAGTTTCTGGGACGGGACAGATACGCAGTATTTT.

The chain carries TRBV5-1 and TRBJ2-3; D is undetermined. Germline values: CDR1 SGHRS, CDR2 YFSETQ. Trimming stripped 4 bases from V and 4 bases from J, with 7 bases between. This CDR3 region has 12 residues. The CDR3 is CASSNDPDTQYF. In DNA, the CDR3 is TGCGCCAGCAGCAACGACCCAGATACGCAGTATTTT.

The chain employs TRBV6-5 and TRBJ2-3; D not certain. CDR1 is MNHEY and CDR2 is SVGAGI in the germline V gene. V lost 1 base to trimming and J lost 0 bases, with 8 bases between them. The CDR3 extends over 15 amino acids. The CDR3 loop reads CASSYWPTSTDTQYF. The CDR3 nucleotides read TGTGCCAGCAGTTACTGGCCAACAAGCACAGATACGCAGTATTTT.

This clonotype was counted at least ten times. The rearrangement links TRBV20-1 to TRBJ2-7; a possible D gene is TRBD2 (5 bases). Germline assignment: CDR1 DFQATT and CDR2 SNEGSKA (reference sequence). Trimming removed 5 bases at V and 3 bases at J, with 14 bases between. This CDR3 has 13 residues. The CDR3 sequence is CSAVPAGDYEQYF. CDR3 sequence (DNA): TGCAGTGCTGTACCTGCCGGGGACTACGAGCAGTACTTC.

This rearrangement joins TRBV5-1 to TRBJ1-1; 7 bases match TRBD1. The CDR3 length is 14 residues. The germline gives CDR1 SGHRS, CDR2 YFSETQ. The ends lost 4 bases at V and 7 bases at J; junction bases unmatched: 10. The CDR3 loop is CASSQNGQVREAFF. The CDR3 DNA sequence: TGCGCCAGCAGCCAGAACGGACAGGTCCGTGAAGCTTTCTTT.

The chain is built from TRBV20-1 and TRBJ1-5; D possibly corresponds to TRBD1 (5 bases). This CDR3 spans 13 amino acids. Germline V gives CDR1 DFQATT, CDR2 SNEGSKA (reference sequence). V shed 3 bases and J shed 5 bases, with 11 bases lying between them. The DNA for the CDR3 is TGCAGTGCTAGGCAAGGGGTGGATCAGCCCCAGCATTTT. Its protein product is CSARQGVDQPQHF.

Many counts were recorded for this clonotype. This sequence joins TRBV6-5 and TRBJ1-2; D call uncertain. This CDR3 is 11 amino acids long. Trimming pared 4 bases from V and 8 bases from J, leaving 8 bases between. Germline V gives CDR1 MNHEY, CDR2 SVGAGI. This CDR3 reads CASSSRYGYTF. In nucleotides, the CDR3 is TGTGCCAGCAGTTCCAGATACGGCTACACCTTC.

V and J are TRBV5-6 and TRBJ1-2, with 8 bases lining up with TRBD1. With V trimmed by 5 bases and J by 0 bases, 15 bases remained unmatched. The CDR3 runs to 18 residues. The germline gives CDR1 SGHDT, CDR2 YYEEEE. The CDR3 DNA follows: TGTGCCAGCAGACGGCTAGGGACAGGAGTTCCGACTAACTATGGCTACACCTTC. Translation: CASRRLGTGVPTNYGYTF.

This clonotype was counted only a few times. The genes are TRBV28 and TRBJ1-3; D is unclear. Germline V gene sequence: CDR1 MDHEN, CDR2 SYDVKM. V was cut by 10 bases and J by 0 bases, with 7 bases left in between. The CDR3 consists of 12 residues. CDR3 DNA sequence: TGTGCCATTGGACCCTCTGGAAACACCATATATTTT. Its translation is CAIGPSGNTIYF.

The J gene is TRBJ2-7, the V gene TRBV20-1; D is tentatively TRBD1 or TRBD2 (6 bases each). CDR3 size: 13 residues. Germline CDR1 reads DFQATT; CDR2 reads SNEGSKA (reference sequence). The V end was cut by 5 bases, the J end by 1 base, with 12 bases between. CDR3 region: CSAPGAESYEQYF. CDR3 coding DNA: TGCAGTGCTCCGGGGGCAGAATCCTACGAGCAGTACTTC.

The genes are TRBV4-1 and TRBJ1-1; TRBD1 might be the D (6 bases). Trimming took 0 bases from V and 0 from J, leaving 11 bases between them. CDR1 and CDR2 from the germline V gene are MGHRA and YSYEKL. This CDR3 has 16 residues. The CDR3, as DNA: TGCGCCAGCAGCCAAGACAGGGGACTTATGAACACTGAAGCTTTCTTT. This translates into CASSQDRGLMNTEAFF.

This clonotype was seen at least ten times. Here the CDR3 DNA reads TGTGCCAGCAAGGGGGTCGGGCAGCCCCAGCATTTT. Translating gives CASKGVGQPQHF. The V and J genes are TRBV27 and TRBJ1-5; D is perhaps TRBD1 (6 bases). V was cut by 7 bases and J by 7 bases, with 11 bases left in between. The germline CDR1 and CDR2 sequences are MNHEY and SMNVEV (reference sequence). The CDR3 has 12 residues.

This clonotype was picked up a small number of times. The chain links TRBV6-5 to TRBJ2-1, with 8 bases matching TRBD2. Germline assignment: CDR1 MNHEY and CDR2 SVGAGI. V shed 4 bases, J shed 8 bases, and the junction held 19 bases outside the gene matches. The CDR3 consists of 18 residues. For the CDR3, the DNA is TGTGCCAGCAGTTCCCACCGGGACCGGGGGGGCGTATTGGATGAGCAGTTCTTC. It encodes CASSSHRDRGGVLDEQFF.

This clonotype was counted only a few times. CDR3 DNA: TGTGCCAGCAGTTACCCCAGGGGACACACGGGCCATGGCTACACCTTC. Its translation is CASSYPRGHTGHGYTF. The rearrangement links TRBV12-3 or TRBV12-4 to TRBJ1-2; a weak D match, TRBD1 (6 bases). V dropped 4 bases and J dropped 6 bases, with 21 bases sitting between them. The CDR3 runs to 16 residues.

There are many counts of this clonotype. The CDR3 sequence: CASSFRQEAFF. CDR3 nucleotides: TGTGCCAGCAGCTTTAGACAGGAAGCTTTCTTT. This sequence joins TRBV7-9 and TRBJ1-1, with a tentative D call TRBD1 (5 bases). The CDR3 runs 11 residues. In germline, CDR1 is SEHNR, CDR2 FQNEAQ (reference sequence). Trimming took off 3 bases at V and 8 bases at J, with 7 bases between the two ends.

This clonotype was counted a few times. J is TRBJ1-5 and V is TRBV7-2; 7 bases fit TRBD1. Losses at the gene ends were 0 bases for V and 6 bases for J; bases not matched to a gene: 5. There are 15 residues in the CDR3. CDR1 is SGHTA, CDR2 FQGNSA, per germline. The DNA for the CDR3 is TGTGCCAGCAGCTTAGCACAGGGGCTCGGTCAGCCCCAGCATTTT. Amino acids: CASSLAQGLGQPQHF.

The chain couples TRBV6-2 or TRBV6-3 to TRBJ2-1; perhaps D is TRBD1 or TRBD2 (5 bases each). Trimming cost V 0 bases and J 5 bases, with 14 bases left between them. Germline V CDR1 and CDR2: MNHEY, SVGEGT. The CDR3 length is 16 residues. The CDR3 region has the DNA TGTGCCAGCAGTTACTCTGGGGGTGGGCGCGACAATGAGCAGTTCTTC. The encoded protein is CASSYSGGGRDNEQFF.

This clonotype was observed a handful of times. The rearrangement links TRBV20-1 to TRBJ2-7, with TRBD1 matching 8 bases. Germline V lookup: CDR1 DFQATT, CDR2 SNEGSKA (reference sequence). There are 14 residues in the CDR3. After removal of 5 bases from V and 6 bases from J, the junction contained 12 bases not matched to a gene. The CDR3 region has the DNA TGCAGTGCTGGTTCAGCCGTGGACAGGGCCGAGCAGTACTTC. It codes for CSAGSAVDRAEQYF.

This clonotype has a handful of counts. This chain connects TRBV20-1 to TRBJ2-1; 10 bases match TRBD2. Germline V gene lookup returns CDR1 DFQATT and CDR2 SNEGSKA (reference sequence). The CDR3 spans 14 residues. After removal of 2 bases from V and 9 bases from J, the junction contained 7 bases not matched to a gene. CDR3 coding DNA: TGCAGTGCTAGACCGGGACTAGCGTATGGTGAGCAGTTCTTC. The encoded protein is CSARPGLAYGEQFF.

The CDR3 loop reads CASSVYGSRTDTQYF. In DNA, the CDR3 is TGTGCCAGCAGCGTATACGGGAGTCGCACAGATACGCAGTATTTT. The V call is TRBV5-6, the J call TRBJ2-3, with a weak D call TRBD2 (6 bases). Germline values: CDR1 SGHDT, CDR2 YYEEEE. The CDR3 contains 15 residues. The germline V and J ends were trimmed by 4 bases and 1 base, with 13 bases remaining between them.

The chain has TRBV12-3 or TRBV12-4 and TRBJ2-6; maybe TRBD2 (5 bases). V lost 5 bases to trimming and J lost 4 bases, with 9 bases between them. CDR3 length: 14 amino acids. As DNA, the CDR3 is TGTGCCAGCAGTCCCGGGGTGGGGGCCAACGTCCTGACTTTC. It translates to CASSPGVGANVLTF.

The gene calls are TRBV9 and TRBJ2-3; either TRBD1 or TRBD2 may supply D (5 bases each). CDR1 SGDLS and CDR2 YYNGEE come from the germline V gene. The ends were cut back, 3 bases at V and 2 bases at J, with 16 bases in the middle. This CDR3 has 16 amino acids. CDR3 sequence: CASSGATGTVTDTQYF. CDR3 DNA: TGTGCCAGCAGCGGAGCCACCGGGACGGTCACAGATACGCAGTATTTT. The full variable domain, with the rest looked up from reference TRBV9 and TRBJ2-3, is DSGVTQTPKHLITATGQRVTLRCSPRSGDLSVYWYQQSLDQGLQFLIQYYNGEERAKGNILERFSAQQFPDLHSELNLSSLELGDSALYFCASSGATGTVTDTQYFGPGTRLTVL.

This clonotype has just a few counts. The rearrangement joins TRBV12-3 or TRBV12-4 to TRBJ2-7, with D perhaps given as TRBD1 or TRBD2 (5 bases each). Trimming pared 0 bases from V and 1 base from J, leaving 7 bases between. The length of the CDR3 is 14 residues. CDR3 protein: CASSLAGESYEQYF. DNA of the CDR3: TGTGCCAGCAGTTTAGCGGGGGAGTCCTACGAGCAGTACTTC.

This clonotype was counted a few times. This sequence joins TRBV20-1 and TRBJ2-1, with 7 nucleotides matching TRBD2. V lost 5 bases to trimming and J lost 4 bases; unmatched junction nucleotides: 8. This CDR3 has 14 amino acids. From germline, CDR1 is DFQATT and CDR2 SNEGSKA (reference sequence). The CDR3 DNA is TGCAGTGCTGAGCCTAGCGGAGCATACAATGAGCAGTTCTTC. The encoded protein is CSAEPSGAYNEQFF.

The V gene is TRBV12-3 or TRBV12-4, the J gene TRBJ2-1, with 10 bases that match TRBD2. The CDR3 totals 16 residues. After removal of 5 bases from V and 2 bases from J, the junction contained 6 bases not matched to a gene. This chain's CDR3 is CASSRGLADAYNEQFF. In DNA form, the CDR3 reads TGTGCCAGCAGTCGCGGACTAGCGGATGCCTACAATGAGCAGTTCTTC.

This clonotype was seen a handful of times. The chain employs TRBV20-1 and TRBJ2-1; possible D gene TRBD1, 6 bases. This CDR3 is built from 14 residues. V was pared by 1 base and J by 6 bases, with 13 bases between. Germline V lookup: CDR1 DFQATT, CDR2 SNEGSKA (reference sequence). CDR3 nucleotides: TGCAGTGCTAGAGGACAGGTAGGGGGCAATGAGCAGTTCTTC. It specifies CSARGQVGGNEQFF.

This sequence joins TRBV5-1 and TRBJ2-7; 10 bases agree with TRBD1. Germline V gene lookup returns CDR1 SGHRS and CDR2 YFSETQ. The CDR3 runs to 15 residues. With V trimmed by 3 bases and J by 7 bases, 10 bases remained unmatched. CDR3 loop: CASSSTGGPPREQYF. CDR3 DNA sequence: TGCGCCAGCAGCTCGACAGGGGGCCCCCCTAGGGAGCAGTACTTC.

This rearrangement joins TRBV7-9 to TRBJ1-4; D uncertain. In germline, CDR1 is SEHNR, CDR2 FQNEAQ (reference sequence). V lost 5 bases to trimming and J lost 8 bases, with 9 bases between them. This CDR3 region has 12 residues. CDR3 sequence reads: CASSPLSEKLFF. CDR3 nucleotide sequence: TGTGCCAGCAGCCCCCTGAGCGAAAAACTGTTTTTT.

This clonotype was seen ten or more times. The genes are TRBV7-2 and TRBJ2-5; weak D call: TRBD2 (6 bases). V was shortened by 2 bases and J by 4 bases, with 8 bases between the two germline ends. The CDR3 loop spans 13 amino acids. Germline CDR1 SGHTA, CDR2 FQGNSA. The CDR3 spells CASSLLARETQYF. The CDR3 DNA reads as TGTGCCAGCAGCTTACTAGCGAGAGAGACCCAGTACTTC.